The present T cell receptor beta chain was sequenced within a study of T cell responses to AZD1222 COVID-19 vaccine. Notes on the study in general: AZD1222 recipients seropositive at baseline numbered only six or seven. Unmutated variant regions are reportedly the target of nearly half of TCRs that are spike-specific. Donors skewed white British and female; clonal diversity was possibly underestimated.

With regard to this clone: Antigen: not known. One end of the junction does not line up with germline, which may come from a read error.

The assay was immunoSEQ multiplex PCR, and TCRdb's table has in-frame clones only and misses some. The table has approximately 64,000 clones, around 84% seen once. Germline values: CDR1 LNHDA, CDR2 SQIVND (reference sequence). The CDR3 has 15 amino acids. This TCR was recovered from an adult in good health. The specimen comprised peripheral blood, sampled on day 0 of AZD1222 vaccination. The gene calls are TRBV19 and TRBJ1-2; TRBD1 aligns across 10 bases. CDR3 residues: CASSIAGQGTYVYTF. The CDR3 coding sequence is TGTGCCAGTAGTATAGCGGGACAGGGGACGTATGTCTACACCTTC.